Detailed here is one TCR beta chain. This sample was included in a study of blood T cell repertoires in COVID-19. Whole-study context: Nucleic acid was either cDNA or gDNA, and it came from T cells, B-cell-depleted T cells, or PBMCs.

Trimming removed 1 base from V and 3 bases from J; junction bases left unmatched: 9. The CDR3 contains 19 residues. Germline V CDR1 and CDR2: SEHNR, FQNEAQ (reference sequence). Assay: immunoSEQ multiplex PCR; the TCRdb copy retains only in-frame clones and omits some. Of about 250,000 clones listed, 88% are singletons. The clonotype originates from a woman aged 30 to 39 with acute or convalescent COVID-19. Material: peripheral blood. The chain recombines TRBV7-9 with TRBJ2-1; 13 bases line up with TRBD2. For the CDR3, the DNA is TGTGCCAGCAGCTTAGTAGGGACTAGCGGGAAAAGTGGCTACAATGAGCAGTTCTTC. It yields the protein CASSLVGTSGKSGYNEQFF.